These 20 T cell receptor beta chains share one sample of origin, sequenced in a study of beta chain features in type 1 diabetes. Sequenced material consisted of expressed TCRB transcripts (all of the isolated RNA was reverse transcribed). The repertoire was sequenced with immunoSEQ multiplex PCR; TCRdb's copy has only in-frame clones and lacks some. The table records fewer than 550,000 clones, about an eighth of them present only once. Source material: naive CD4+ T cells from blood. These receptors were collected from a woman under 30 in good health.

This clone was counted only a few times. This sequence joins TRBV15 and TRBJ2-1, with 11 bases lining up with TRBD2. Germline CDR1 reads LNHNV; CDR2 reads YYDKDF (reference sequence). This CDR3 is 16 amino acids long. V lost 3 bases, J lost 4 bases, and 5 bases stayed unmatched. For the CDR3, the DNA is TGTGCCACCAGCAGCACCGGGACTAGCGGTTACAATGAGCAGTTCTTC. Its protein is CATSSTGTSGYNEQFF.

In this sample, this clone turned up a few times. V usage is TRBV9 and J usage is TRBJ2-1, with 11 bases that match TRBD2. The CDR3 is 17 residues long. Germline CDR1 SGDLS, CDR2 YYNGEE. V dropped 0 bases and J dropped 3; count of bases not matched to a gene: 5. The CDR3 bases are TGTGCCAGCAGCGTAGTTGGGGGGACTAGCGGCTACAATGAGCAGTTCTTC. It translates to CASSVVGGTSGYNEQFF.

This sequence joins TRBV7-8 and TRBJ1-5; D is possibly TRBD1 (5 bases). CDR3 length: 16 residues. With 5 bases removed from V and 6 bases from J, the gap between germline ends came to 20 bases. Germline CDR1 and CDR2: SGHVS and FQNEAQ. The CDR3 loop is CASSQWRSIGTQPQHF. Here the CDR3 DNA reads TGTGCCAGCAGCCAATGGAGGAGTATAGGGACTCAGCCCCAGCATTTT.

The V and J genes are TRBV7-9 and TRBJ2-7; D possibly uses TRBD1 or TRBD2 (5 bases each). The CDR3 extends over 14 amino acids. V lost 6 bases, J lost 5 bases, and 17 bases lay in between. Germline V CDR1 and CDR2: SEHNR, FQNEAQ (reference sequence). The CDR3 spells CASRPMSGRDEQYF. Written as DNA, the CDR3 is TGTGCCAGCAGACCTATGTCGGGACGAGACGAGCAGTACTTC.

The J gene is TRBJ1-6, the V gene TRBV28; D perhaps matches TRBD1 (5 bases). Germline assignment: CDR1 MDHEN and CDR2 SYDVKM. Trimming removed 6 bases at V and 10 bases at J, with 13 bases between. The CDR3 sequence is 13 residues long. Here the CDR3 DNA reads TGTGCCAGCAGACCGAGGGGAGACTCACCCCTCCACTTT. Its protein is CASRPRGDSPLHF.

This clone has more than one count but fewer than ten. The rearrangement joins TRBV20-1 to TRBJ2-3; D is unresolved. CDR3 length: 11 amino acids. CDR1 is DFQATT, CDR2 SNEGSKA, per germline (reference sequence). The V end was cut by 6 bases, the J end by 5 bases, with 9 bases between. CDR3 sequence reads: CSATQLDTQYF. CDR3 coding DNA: TGCAGTGCCACCCAGTTAGATACGCAGTATTTT.

This chain uses TRBV4-2 with TRBJ2-2; no firm D call. The ends were cut back, 3 bases at V and 2 bases at J, with 7 bases in the middle. CDR1 is LGHNA and CDR2 is YNFKEQ in the germline V gene. This CDR3 contains 14 residues. The CDR3 DNA reads as TGTGCCAGCAGCCAGTTGCCAAACACCGGGGAGCTGTTTTTT. This encodes CASSQLPNTGELFF.

The chain joins TRBV5-1 to TRBJ1-3, with unresolved D. Germline loops: CDR1 SGHRS, CDR2 YFSETQ. V lost 0 bases and J lost 0, with 7 bases in between. The CDR3 runs 15 residues. This CDR3 is CASSLGQNSGNTIYF. As DNA, the CDR3 is TGCGCCAGCAGCTTGGGGCAGAACTCTGGAAACACCATATATTTT.

Only a few counts were recorded for this clone. The chain couples TRBV5-4 to TRBJ1-4; TRBD1 is a possible D gene (5 bases). This CDR3 has 15 residues. CDR1 is SGHNT and CDR2 is YYREEE in the germline V gene (reference sequence). The V gene lost 0 bases and the J gene lost 5 bases, with 11 bases spanning the gap. The CDR3 is CASSLVGDPNEKLFF. CDR3 nucleotide sequence: TGTGCCAGCAGCTTGGTTGGGGACCCGAATGAAAAACTGTTTTTT.

This clone showed up just a few times. The gene calls are TRBV4-3 and TRBJ2-2; the match to TRBD1 covers 9 bases. V lost 3 bases and J lost 5; bases outside the gene matches: 10. Germline V lookup: CDR1 LGHNA, CDR2 YSLEER. CDR3 length: 17 amino acids. CDR3 sequence: CASSHLSTGGRTGELFF. As DNA, the CDR3 is TGCGCCAGCAGCCACCTGTCTACAGGGGGCCGAACCGGGGAGCTGTTTTTT.

This clone was seen only a few times. The genes are TRBV6-5 and TRBJ2-7; the match to TRBD1 covers 8 bases. The CDR3 covers 15 residues. Unmatched junction bases numbered 10, after V lost 6 bases and J lost 3 bases. Germline V lookup: CDR1 MNHEY, CDR2 SVGAGI. This CDR3 reads CASSPDRGRYYEQYF. CDR3 nucleotide sequence: TGTGCCAGCAGCCCAGACAGGGGACGCTACTACGAGCAGTACTTC.

This clone has only a few counts. The chain has TRBV18 and TRBJ2-5; D unresolved. The ends were cut back, 0 bases at V and 0 bases at J, with 2 bases in the middle. This CDR3 comprises 13 residues. Per the germline V gene, CDR1 is KGHSH and CDR2 is LQKENI. The CDR3 DNA reads as TGTGCCAGCTCACCACCGTACCAAGAGACCCAGTACTTC. It encodes CASSPPYQETQYF.

The chain links TRBV11-2 to TRBJ1-5, with D hard to call. CDR3 size: 13 residues. The V gene's germline CDR1 is SGHAT and CDR2 FQNNGV. Trimming removed 1 base at V and 9 bases at J, with 10 bases between. The CDR3 bases are TGTGCCAGCAGCTTAGGAGAGAATATGCCCCAGCATTTT. This translates into CASSLGENMPQHF. The full variable domain, its missing parts supplied by reference TRBV11-2 and TRBJ1-5, is EAGVAQSPRYKIIEKRQSVAFWCNPISGHATLYWYQQILGQGPKLLIQFQNNGVVDDSQLPKDRFSAERLKGVDSTLKIQPAKLEDSAVYLCASSLGENMPQHFGDGTRLSIL.

This clone came up many times. The chain employs TRBV5-1 and TRBJ2-1, with TRBD2 matching 10 bases. After removal of 0 bases from V and 6 bases from J, the junction contained 3 bases not matched to a gene. CDR1 and CDR2 from the germline V gene are SGHRS and YFSETQ. The CDR3 totals 15 residues. The CDR3 DNA follows: TGCGCCAGCAGCTTGGTACCTAGCGGGAGCAATGAGCAGTTCTTC. Its translation is CASSLVPSGSNEQFF.

The chain combines TRBV30 with TRBJ1-2, with D unresolved. V lost 1 base and J lost 2, with 8 bases in between. The CDR3 loop spans 13 amino acids. CDR1 and CDR2 from the germline V gene are GTSNPN and SVGIG (reference sequence). CDR3 sequence (DNA): TGTGCCTGGAGTGCCAACAGAAACTATGGCTACACCTTC. Translation: CAWSANRNYGYTF. The entire variable domain, with the rest obtained from reference TRBV30 and TRBJ1-2, is as follows: SQTIHQWPATLVQPVGSPLSLECTVEGTSNPNLYWYRQAAGRGLQLLFYSVGIGQISSEVPQNLSASRPQDRQFILSSKKLLLSDSGFYLCAWSANRNYGYTFGSGTRLTVV.

This clone was seen a few times. The chain recombines TRBV29-1 with TRBJ2-2; D may be TRBD1 (6 bases). The V gene lost 4 bases and the J gene lost 5 bases, with 11 bases spanning the gap. Looked up from germline, CDR1 is SQVTM and CDR2 is ANQGSEA. The CDR3 is 13 residues long. The CDR3 nucleotides read TGCAGCGTTGGGGGCGGACAGACCGGGGAGCTGTTTTTT. It translates to CSVGGGQTGELFF.

The chain recombines TRBV9 with TRBJ1-2; a possible D gene is TRBD1 (6 bases). This CDR3 comprises 17 residues. CDR1 SGDLS and CDR2 YYNGEE come from the germline V gene. Trimming stripped 0 bases from V and 1 base from J, with 16 bases between. CDR3: CASSVGLRTENNYGYTF. The CDR3 DNA sequence: TGTGCCAGCAGCGTAGGGTTAAGGACAGAAAATAACTATGGCTACACCTTC.

The chain combines TRBV6-6 with TRBJ1-1; D may be TRBD1 (6 bases). Germline V gene sequence: CDR1 MNHNY, CDR2 SVGAGI (reference sequence). Trimming stripped 5 bases from V and 0 bases from J, with 10 bases between. The CDR3 length is 14 residues. CDR3 sequence (DNA): TGTGCCAGCAGTCTTGACAGGTTGAACACTGAAGCTTTCTTT. As protein: CASSLDRLNTEAFF.

This clone came up a few times. The chain combines TRBV10-3 with TRBJ2-3; D unresolved. This CDR3 has 11 amino acids. Trimming took off 11 bases at V and 6 bases at J, with 12 bases between the two ends. Looked up from germline, CDR1 is ENHRY and CDR2 is SYGVKD. The CDR3 here is CASQGTDTQYF. As DNA, the CDR3 is TGTGCCTCGCAAGGAACGGATACGCAGTATTTT.

The sample holds a few counts of this clone. The chain employs TRBV18 and TRBJ1-4; D is possibly TRBD1 (5 bases). The CDR3 has 14 amino acids. CDR1 and CDR2 from the germline V gene are KGHSH and LQKENI. Deletions cut 3 bases from V and 4 bases from J, with 9 bases between. The CDR3 DNA reads as TGTGCCAGCTCACCGTTCGGGGGTAATGAAAAACTGTTTTTT. This encodes CASSPFGGNEKLFF.